This entry concerns a single T cell receptor beta chain. The data originate from a study of blood T cell repertoires in COVID-19. Germline V gene sequence: CDR1 ENHRY, CDR2 SYGVKD. The V segment lost 3 bases and the J segment 7 bases; nucleotides outside the gene matches: 5. The length of the CDR3 is 15 residues. Method: immunoSEQ multiplex PCR; TCRdb's copy keeps in-frame clones and lacks some. The sample has about 150,000 clones; around 84% are singletons. The J gene is TRBJ2-1, the V gene TRBV10-3, with 11 nucleotides matching TRBD2. Sequenced material: PBMCs or T cells enriched from blood (not recorded which). This clonotype was obtained from a man aged 50-60 years who had recovered from COVID-19. The CDR3 sequence is CAISEHSGGANEQFF. The CDR3 DNA is TGTGCCATCAGTGAACATAGCGGGGGGGCAAATGAGCAGTTCTTC.